This T cell receptor beta chain is drawn from a study of blood T cells in healthy people across ages (dated by TCRdb to between 2015 and 2016). Regarding the research as a whole: In model experiments, template switching captured about one uniquely barcoded TCR beta cDNA molecule for every two T cells. Using deep sequencing normalized with unique cDNA molecular identifiers, the study measured how TCR beta repertoire diversity changes with age. Four age groups were formed from the donors: young (average roughly 16 years), middle-aged (just under 40), aged (about 62) and long-lived (around 82). Donors of different ages were randomly distributed across sequencing lanes to avoid experimental bias. Using the same blood draw, the study looked at two additional independent replicas of 1 million unique cDNA reads for two donors, one aged 18 to 30 and the other aged 80 or older. Broader findings and caveats from the paper: Conclusive comparison of naive and antigen-experienced compartments was prevented by the profiling of bulk unsorted PBMCs. Compared with the aged group, the long-lived group had more naive CD4+ T cells, fewer expanded clones and increased TCR diversity, a pattern suggesting age selection. Observed TCR beta diversity correlated strongly with the percentage of naive T cells measured by flow cytometry. Total diversity estimates from one million sequenced T cells were considered lower bounds and underestimates. Because the CMV infection status of the donors was unknown, age-related changes in expanded clonotypes may potentially have been confounded. As age increased, observed TCR beta diversity per million T cells dropped in a roughly linear way, and a significant reduction was already evident by age roughly 36.

The cysteine opens and the phenylalanine closes a CDR3 of 14 amino acids. The kept DNA is CDR3 alone, 42 bases in frame from the first base. V has 5 bases trimmed and J has 0 bases trimmed; junction bases matching no gene number 3. Reading the germline V gene (reference sequence) gives CDR1 DFQATT and CDR2 SNEGSKA. The donors were 40 or so Caucasian individuals from Russia, aged roughly 6 to 100 years, who were systemically healthy. Roughly 10 milliliters of peripheral blood were collected from each donor into EDTA-treated Vacutainer tubes. PBMCs were isolated by Ficoll-Paque density-gradient centrifugation, with at least 6 million obtained per sample. Trizol reagent was used to extract total RNA from the PBMCs, yielding at least 6 micrograms per sample. Naive CD45RAhigh/CD27high T cell percentages were measured by flow cytometry on a PBMC aliquot from every donor. For this clonotype: There is no known antigen for this receptor. No much larger clonotype is one base removed from it; base qualities were not supplied.

Receptor libraries were prepared by 5' RACE. The listed sequencing device is Illumina HiSeq 2500. A second roughly 7 to 11 cycle PCR used a sample-barcoded 5' primer and a J-beta primer mix. A template-switch 5' adaptor carrying 12 random nucleotides introduced a unique molecular identifier onto each TCR beta cDNA molecule. At least 2.5 million CDR3-containing paired-end reads were obtained from each sample. All of the RNA was converted into first-strand cDNA using the Mint cDNA synthesis kit, with a TRBC-specific oligonucleotide serving as the primer. After uracil-DNA glycosylase treatment, a first 18-cycle PCR used universal primers M1SS and BC2_uni_R on all cDNA. The original pipeline was this. For normalization, 1 million high-quality reads were randomly selected from each sample, with every read carrying a distinct molecular identifier. Reads sharing molecular identifiers were discarded rather than binned into consensus sequences. MiTCR, run with a Q25 quality threshold and the strictest error-elimination algorithm, handled CDR3 identification, clonotype clustering and error correction. A nonparametric unseen species model with Euler transformation was used to estimate a lower bound on total TCR beta diversity. TCRdb reran the public reads through fastp at Q25 and MiXCR, keeping productive beta chains. Each entry is one CDR3 protein sequence, shown with its most common DNA and genes. V and J calls and clone size were set by TCRdb, not the authors. The sample table lists about 690,000 distinct CDR3 sequences, roughly two fifths of them with a count of one. Around 32% of the sample belongs to the ten largest clones.

This TCR derives from a man at least 80 years old in good health. Here the chain combines TRBV20-1 and TRBJ2-3, and 9 bases in between align with TRBD2. The specimen sequenced was blood. The CDR3: CSASSGASTDTQYF. The sequence in DNA is TGCAGTGCTTCTAGCGGGGCTAGCACAGATACGCAGTATTTT.